The 14 T cell receptor beta chains given below trace back to one sample, sequenced in a study of shared clonotypes between healthy human individuals. Profiling relied on immunoSEQ multiplex PCR, and the TCRdb table lists in-frame clones only, not all of them. The sample has about 590,000 clones, nearly 97% seen once. Terminally differentiated effector memory CD45RA+ cells were excluded from the naive CD8 cells, which were CD45RO-negative and positively selected for CCR7. The source material was naive CD8+ T cells sorted from blood. The receptors shown here come from a woman in her 30s in good health.

The rearrangement uses TRBV9 and TRBJ2-1, with 10 bases aligning to TRBD2. Per germline, CDR1 SGDLS and CDR2 YYNGEE. The junction had 6 bases not matched to a gene; V was cut back by 0 bases and J by 0 bases. The CDR3 runs to 18 residues. DNA for the CDR3: TGTGCCAGCAGCGTAGAGGAACTAGCGGGGAGCTCCTACAATGAGCAGTTCTTC. It yields the protein CASSVEELAGSSYNEQFF.

The V and J genes are TRBV27 and TRBJ1-5; D gene unclear. CDR3 length equals 15 residues. Germline-derived CDR1 and CDR2 are MNHEY and SMNVEV (reference sequence). V was clipped by 3 bases and J by 2 bases, with 11 bases between them. CDR3 in amino acids: CASSFGPGGNQPQHF. DNA of the CDR3: TGTGCCAGCAGTTTTGGGCCCGGCGGCAATCAGCCCCAGCATTTT.

This clone was detected once. Other DNA sequences in this specimen translate into the identical CDR3. The V call is TRBV9, the J call TRBJ2-7; either TRBD1 or TRBD2 may fit D (6 bases each). V gave up 0 bases and J gave up 2 bases, with 12 bases separating them. Looked up from germline, CDR1 is SGDLS and CDR2 is YYNGEE. CDR3 size: 15 residues. CDR3 amino acids: CASSVEDRGPYEQYF. The CDR3 nucleotides are TGTGCCAGCAGCGTAGAGGACCGGGGGCCCTACGAGCAGTACTTC.

V and J are TRBV6-1 and TRBJ2-7, with a tentative D call TRBD2 (5 bases). The CDR3 sequence is 12 residues long. Germline V gives CDR1 MNHNS, CDR2 SASEGT. V was clipped by 6 bases and J by 6 bases, with 12 bases between them. CDR3 residues: CASRSVGVEQYF. DNA of the CDR3: TGTGCCAGCAGAAGTGTCGGGGTCGAGCAGTACTTC.

Only a few counts were recorded for this clone. The chain is built from TRBV4-1 and TRBJ1-5; D call uncertain. The CDR3 runs to 13 residues. V was pared by 0 bases and J by 10 bases, with 10 bases between. Germline values: CDR1 MGHRA, CDR2 YSYEKL. CDR3 loop: CASSQDYLKPQHF. DNA for the CDR3: TGCGCCAGCAGCCAAGATTACCTTAAACCCCAGCATTTT.

On this clone itself: This specimen includes other DNA sequences encoding the same CDR3. The rearrangement joins TRBV7-9 to TRBJ2-5; weak D call: TRBD1 (5 bases). The CDR3 is made up of 14 amino acids. V was pared by 0 bases and J by 5 bases, with 10 bases between. Germline V gives CDR1 SEHNR, CDR2 FQNEAQ (reference sequence). CDR3 protein: CASSLAGVGETQYF. The CDR3 region has the DNA TGTGCCAGCAGCTTAGCAGGGGTAGGGGAGACCCAGTACTTC.

The rearrangement uses TRBV5-8 and TRBJ2-7; 7 nucleotides match TRBD1. The germline CDR1 and CDR2 sequences are SGHTS and YDEGEE. With 4 bases clipped from V and 7 bases from J, the junction kept 11 bases outside the gene matches. CDR3 length equals 14 residues. The CDR3 reads CASSAPGQFLEQYF. In nucleotides, the CDR3 is TGTGCCAGCAGCGCCCCGGGACAGTTCTTGGAGCAGTACTTC. Full variable domain (remainder filled in from reference TRBV5-8 and TRBJ2-7): EAGVTQSPTHLIKTRGQQATLRCSPISGHTSVYWYQQALGLGLQFLLWYDEGEERNRGNFPPRFSGRQFPNYSSELNVNALELEDSALYLCASSAPGQFLEQYFGPGTRLTVT.

This clone came up a few times. The rearrangement joins TRBV15 to TRBJ2-1; 13 bases are a match to TRBD2. Germline V gene sequence: CDR1 LNHNV, CDR2 YYDKDF (reference sequence). This CDR3 spans 17 amino acids. Trimming took 2 bases from V and 8 from J; bases not matched to a gene: 9. This CDR3 is CATSRSLAGGPGDEQFF. CDR3 bases: TGTGCCACCAGCAGATCACTAGCGGGAGGGCCGGGGGATGAGCAGTTCTTC.

The J gene is TRBJ2-5, the V gene TRBV13, with a weak D call TRBD2 (6 bases). The V end was cut by 4 bases, the J end by 2 bases, with 14 bases between. Looked up from germline, CDR1 is PRHDT and CDR2 is FYEKMQ (reference sequence). This CDR3 has 15 residues. CDR3: CASSSGGLRQETQYF. CDR3 DNA: TGTGCCAGCAGCTCCGGCGGACTAAGACAAGAGACCCAGTACTTC. The full variable domain, with the rest looked up from reference TRBV13 and TRBJ2-5, is AAGVIQSPRHLIKEKRETATLKCYPIPRHDTVYWYQQGPGQDPQFLISFYEKMQSDKGSIPDRFSAQQFSDYHSELNMSSLELGDSALYFCASSSGGLRQETQYFGPGTRLLVL.

The chain has TRBV4-2 and TRBJ2-3; 10 bases are a match to TRBD2. This CDR3 has 22 amino acids. Trimming at V came to 4 bases and at J to 2 bases, leaving 24 bases not matched to a gene. Per germline, CDR1 LGHNA and CDR2 YNFKEQ. The CDR3 DNA is TGTGCCAGCAGCCCACCCAGGGTTGGTAGCGGGAGGCCTTCAATAGACACAGATACGCAGTATTTT. Its protein is CASSPPRVGSGRPSIDTDTQYF.

The chain is built from TRBV5-4 and TRBJ2-1; D gene ambiguous. This CDR3 contains 13 residues. Germline V gene data show CDR1 as SGHNT and CDR2 as YYREEE (reference sequence). V lost 2 bases and J 3 bases, leaving 6 bases between the germline ends. The chain's CDR3 is CASSLDNYNEQFF. Written as DNA, the CDR3 is TGTGCCAGCAGCTTAGACAACTACAATGAGCAGTTCTTC.

J is TRBJ2-1 and V is TRBV14; possible D gene TRBD2, 6 bases. Germline V gene lookup returns CDR1 SGHDN and CDR2 FVKESK. This CDR3 has 15 amino acids. The germline V and J ends were trimmed by 0 bases and 3 bases, with 9 bases remaining between them. The CDR3 region has the DNA TGTGCCAGCAGCCAAGATCGAGCGGGCTACAATGAGCAGTTCTTC. It is translated as CASSQDRAGYNEQFF.

The count of this clone is one. J is TRBJ2-1 and V is TRBV5-4; possibly TRBD2 for D (6 bases). Germline CDR1 SGHNT, CDR2 YYREEE (reference sequence). The V gene lost 5 bases and the J gene lost 1 base, with 7 bases spanning the gap. The length of the CDR3 is 13 residues. This CDR3 is CASRGGSYNEQFF. CDR3 bases: TGTGCCAGCAGGGGAGGATCCTACAATGAGCAGTTCTTC.

This sequence joins TRBV15 and TRBJ2-1, with TRBD2 matching 12 bases. This CDR3 has 17 amino acids. The germline CDR1 and CDR2 sequences are LNHNV and YYDKDF (reference sequence). Trimming at V came to 2 bases and at J to 4 bases, leaving 6 bases not matched to a gene. The CDR3, as DNA: TGTGCCACCAGCAGATATTTACTAGCGGGAGGTTACAATGAGCAGTTCTTC. This translates into CATSRYLLAGGYNEQFF. Looking up the rest from reference TRBV15 and TRBJ2-1 gives the full variable domain: DAMVIQNPRYQVTQFGKPVTLSCSQTLNHNVMYWYQQKSSQAPKLLFHYYDKDFNNEADTPDNFQSRRPNTSFCFLDIRSPGLGDTAMYLCATSRYLLAGGYNEQFFGPGTRLTVL.